This entry lists 6 T cell receptor beta chains sequenced from one sample in a study of Graves' ophthalmopathy and Graves' hyperthyroidism (dated by TCRdb to 2017 to 2018). The instrument given in TCRdb is Illumina HiSeq 2000. For repertoire sequencing, TCR beta CDR3 regions were amplified from RNA transcripts. The first round of RT-PCR was done with HTBI primers and the Qiagen OneStep RT-PCR kit, and was followed by a second round of multiplex PCR, then size selection and purification. The public reads were reanalyzed by TCRdb: fastp trimming at Q25, MiXCR alignment, in-frame beta chains only. Each record represents a unique CDR3 protein, reported with the most common genes and DNA among its rows. This sample holds over a million distinct CDR3 sequences; around a third were observed only once. The top ten constitute approximately 12% of the sample. What was sequenced was peripheral blood or thyroid tissue (not recorded which). These receptor sequences come from an adult man with Graves' hyperthyroidism.

The V call is TRBV5-4, the J call TRBJ2-6; 13 positions match TRBD2. Looked up from germline, CDR1 is SGHNT and CDR2 is YYREEE (reference sequence). The CDR3 spans 19 residues. Trimming at V came to 4 bases and at J to 3 bases, leaving 10 bases not matched to a gene. The CDR3 region is CASSMGLAGTQVGANVLTF. In nucleotides, the CDR3 is TGTGCCAGCAGCATGGGACTAGCGGGGACTCAGGTTGGGGCCAACGTCCTGACTTTC. The full variable domain, completed using reference TRBV5-4 and TRBJ2-6, is ETGVTQSPTHLIKTRGQQVTLRCSSQSGHNTVSWYQQALGQGPQFIFQYYREEENGRGNFPPRFSGLQFPNYSSELNVNALELDDSALYLCASSMGLAGTQVGANVLTFGAGSRLTVL.

The table lists this clonotype with many counts. The CDR3 region is CATSRETGANEKLFF. The CDR3 bases are TGTGCCACCAGCAGAGAGACAGGTGCTAATGAAAAACTGTTTTTT. The chain uses TRBV15 and TRBJ1-4; possible D gene TRBD1, 6 bases. V lost 0 bases, J lost 3 bases, and 8 bases lay in between. CDR1 is LNHNV, CDR2 YYDKDF, per germline (reference sequence). This CDR3 comprises 15 residues.

This clonotype was seen more than once but under ten times. The CDR3 sequence is CASSQARDEKLFF. The DNA of the CDR3 is TGTGCCAGCAGCCAAGCCCGGGATGAAAAACTGTTTTTT. V is TRBV3-1 and J is TRBJ1-4; no firm D call. Germline-derived CDR1 and CDR2 are LGHDT and YNNKEL (reference sequence). Trimming took 1 base from V and 6 from J, leaving 6 bases between them. This CDR3 has 13 residues.

This clonotype was seen only a few times. J is TRBJ2-2 and V is TRBV4-1; D is possibly TRBD2 (7 bases). Germline V lookup: CDR1 MGHRA, CDR2 YSYEKL. V was shortened by 3 bases and J by 4 bases, with 15 bases between the two germline ends. The CDR3 length is 16 residues. This chain's CDR3 is CASSHKGGASTGELFF. The CDR3 bases are TGCGCCAGCAGCCATAAAGGGGGGGCGAGCACCGGGGAGCTGTTTTTT.

With respect to this clonotype: This may arise from a read error, as a much more abundant clone is one base away. The chain links TRBV5-4 to TRBJ2-2; D gene uncertain. The CDR3 is 15 amino acids. V lost 2 bases to trimming and J lost 0 bases, with 8 bases between them. Germline V gene data show CDR1 as SGHNT and CDR2 as YYREEE (reference sequence). CDR3 in DNA: TGTGCCAGCAGCTTTGCCCACGCGAACACCGGGGAGCTGTTTTTT. Residues: CASSFAHANTGELFF.

To note about this clonotype: A much larger clone is a single base away; this may be a read error. CDR3 in amino acids: CASSVDHGSAYGCTF. CDR3 nucleotide sequence: TGTGCCAGCAGCGTAGACCACGGTTCAGCCTATGGCTGCACCTTC. The chain links TRBV9 to TRBJ1-2; no firm D call. CDR1 SGDLS and CDR2 YYNGEE come from the germline V gene. The CDR3 runs to 15 residues.